Reported below is one T cell receptor (beta chain). Its recognized antigen is unknown. No qualities accompany the bases; no much larger clone lies one base away. Using the deep immunoSEQ assay, multiplex PCR amplified TCR CDR3 regions from genomic DNA. Genomic DNA extracted from each cell subset was distributed evenly over all wells of several immunoSEQ 96-well plates, and each plate served as one replicate. For sorted subsets, each replicate PCR was loaded with 200 ng genomic DNA, equivalent to 30,000 to 35,000 T cell genomes. Purified libraries were quantified with a Qubit 3.0 fluorometer, sized on a Bioanalyzer 2100, and re-quantified with the KAPA Library Quantification kit. Each immunoSEQ 96-well plate was sequenced on its own single-read 150-cycle Illumina NextSeq 550 flow cell. Processing in the source paper ran as follows. Because the immunoSEQ output included only junctional sequences and no quality scores, the filtering could not be the same as the filtering used for full-length reads. Sequences were annotated with PyIR, a Python wrapper for IgBLAST v1.9, using IMGT germline references to assign V/J genes and CDR3. Reads were filtered out if the reads had weak V/J assignments (E-value above 1e-6), no CDR3, stop codons, out-of-frame junctions, or ambiguous translated residues. V3J clonotypes were defined as sequences sharing an identical inferred V gene, J gene, and CDR3 amino acid sequence. To compute the percentage overlap between repertoires, the number of shared unique clonotypes was divided by the size of the smaller repertoire. Three approaches were used to assess repertoire richness: RTK rarefaction, the Chao1 estimator, and Recon v2.1 estimates of unobserved clonotypes. For all TCRbeta clonotypes obtained by the gDNA method from a few donors, generation probabilities were computed with OLGA. TCRdb obtained this table from immuneACCESS and retained in-frame rearrangements with V and J assigned. These tables miss some clones; where compared with another copy, unresolved V genes account for less than half of the shortfall, and the remainder is unexplained. That table supplies the V and J calls and clone size; D and trimming were determined from the DNA. The sample table lists over 2,000,000 clones, around 93% of them with a count of one. Around 1.8% of the sample lies in the top ten.

The data originate from a study of shared clonotypes between healthy human individuals (dated by TCRdb to 2018 to 2020). For context, the study as a whole: A couple of women and three men aged 18 to 49 years were included in the cohort. For each donor, CD4 naive and CD4 memory were each given three plates, CD8 naive was given two plates, and CD8 memory was given one plate. Blood TCR repertoires of roughly 5 healthy adults were deeply sequenced to estimate repertoire size and the extent of clonotype sharing between individuals. Between about 0.8 and 9 billion PBMCs per donor were obtained by leukapheresis. To increase sequencing depth and limit assay-specific biases, TCR repertoire library preparation and sequencing were carried out by different laboratories using diverse techniques.

What the study reported, not specific to this receptor: Rarefaction of sorted-subset datasets indicated incomplete sequencing despite the large sequencing depth. Based on pairwise subsampling, the degree of clonotype sharing among donors was expected to be affected by sequencing depth. The genetic and exposure-history diversity represented was limited by the small number of donors. Sampling was restricted to blood, and TCR repertoires in tissues likely differ from the TCR repertoires found in blood. Sharing across four donors was observed for approximately 5% of naive CD4, over 3% of naive CD8, 2% to 2.5% of memory CD4, and about 0.4% of memory CD8 clonotypes. Estimated clonotype richness was generally larger for naive than for memory subsets. Compared with non-shared clonotypes, the clonotypes found in all four sorted-subset donors had higher generation probabilities.

CD8 naive samples were obtained by positive selection for CCR7 among CD45RO-negative cells, yielding a CD45RA+CCR7+ population from which TemRA cells were excluded. Donors were healthy HIV-negative adults with no recently reported acute infections or vaccinations. Every donor was a Caucasian adult residing in Nashville, Tennessee, USA. Blood was obtained by leukapheresis, after which PBMCs were separated by Ficoll-Histopaque density gradient centrifugation and cryopreserved in liquid nitrogen vapor phase. Purity and quantity of every magnetically sorted T cell population were checked by analytical flow cytometry. From each sorted fraction, genomic DNA was isolated and quantified by UV absorbance on a Nanodrop 2000c. V is cut by 4 bases and J by 0 bases, and the space between the germline ends is 12 bases. Per the germline V gene (reference sequence), SEHNR is the CDR1 and FQNEAQ is the CDR2. From cysteine to phenylalanine, the CDR3 is 15 amino acids long. The read is trimmed to its CDR3 DNA, 45 bases read in frame from base 1.

The specimen sequenced was naive CD8+ T cells from PBMCs. Per the publication, the cell subset or site label means: CD45RA+CCR7+. This chain is built from TRBV7-9 and TRBJ1-1, with a tentative D gene TRBD1 over 5 matching bases. This TCR came from a man aged 18 to 30 in good health. Some clones in this sample may be carry-over from other donors' samples. CDR3 reads: CASSSPGTVNTEAFF. In nucleotides, the sequence is TGTGCCAGCAGCTCCCCCGGGACGGTGAACACTGAAGCTTTCTTT.